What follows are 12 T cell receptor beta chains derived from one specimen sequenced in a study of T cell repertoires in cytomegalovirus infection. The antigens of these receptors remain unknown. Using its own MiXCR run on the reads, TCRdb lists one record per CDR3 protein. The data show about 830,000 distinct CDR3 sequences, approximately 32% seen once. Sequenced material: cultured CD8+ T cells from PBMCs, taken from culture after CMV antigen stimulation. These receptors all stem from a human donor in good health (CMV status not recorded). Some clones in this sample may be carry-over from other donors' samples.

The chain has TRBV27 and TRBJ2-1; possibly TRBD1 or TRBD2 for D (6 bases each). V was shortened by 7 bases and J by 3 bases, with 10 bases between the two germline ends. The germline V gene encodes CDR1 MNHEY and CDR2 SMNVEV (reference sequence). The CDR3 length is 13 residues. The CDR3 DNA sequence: TGTGCCAGCACGGGGGCTCTCTACAATGAGCAGTTCTTC. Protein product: CASTGALYNEQFF.

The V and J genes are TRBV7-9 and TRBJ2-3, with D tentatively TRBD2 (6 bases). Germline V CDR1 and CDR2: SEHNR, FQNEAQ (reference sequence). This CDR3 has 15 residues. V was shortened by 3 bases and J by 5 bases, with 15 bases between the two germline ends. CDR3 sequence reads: CASSFVGEVEDTQYF. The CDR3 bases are TGTGCCAGCAGCTTTGTCGGGGAGGTCGAAGATACGCAGTATTTT.

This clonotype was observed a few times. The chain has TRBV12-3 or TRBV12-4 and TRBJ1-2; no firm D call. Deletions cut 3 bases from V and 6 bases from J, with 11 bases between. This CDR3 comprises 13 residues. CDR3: CASSFAGSDGYTF. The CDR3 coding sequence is TGTGCCAGCAGTTTTGCGGGATCCGATGGCTACACCTTC.

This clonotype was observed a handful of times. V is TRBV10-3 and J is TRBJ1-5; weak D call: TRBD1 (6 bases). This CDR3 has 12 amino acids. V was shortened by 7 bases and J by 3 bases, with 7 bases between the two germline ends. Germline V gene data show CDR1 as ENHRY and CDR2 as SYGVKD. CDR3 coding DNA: TGTGCCATCAAGGGGGACAATCAGCCCCAGCATTTT. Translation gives CAIKGDNQPQHF.

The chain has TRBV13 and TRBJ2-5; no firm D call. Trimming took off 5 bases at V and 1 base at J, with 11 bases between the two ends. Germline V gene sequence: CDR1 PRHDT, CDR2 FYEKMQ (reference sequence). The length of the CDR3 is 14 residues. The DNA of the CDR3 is TGTGCCAGCAGCCCTCCACTTATCCAAGAGACCCAGTACTTC. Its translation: CASSPPLIQETQYF.

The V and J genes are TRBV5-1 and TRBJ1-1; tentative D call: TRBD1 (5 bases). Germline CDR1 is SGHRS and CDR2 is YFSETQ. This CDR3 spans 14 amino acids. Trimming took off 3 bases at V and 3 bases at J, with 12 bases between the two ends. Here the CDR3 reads CASSWTRGDTEAFF. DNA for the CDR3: TGCGCCAGCAGCTGGACCCGGGGGGACACTGAAGCTTTCTTT.

CDR3 amino acids: CASSHDRGFRTEAFF. The CDR3 DNA reads TGTGCCAGCAGCCACGACAGGGGGTTTCGCACTGAAGCTTTCTTT. This chain uses TRBV14 with TRBJ1-1; 9 nucleotides align to TRBD1. There are 15 residues in the CDR3. V trimming: 3 bases; J trimming: 4 bases; junction bases outside the gene matches: 6. Germline V lookup: CDR1 SGHDN, CDR2 FVKESK.

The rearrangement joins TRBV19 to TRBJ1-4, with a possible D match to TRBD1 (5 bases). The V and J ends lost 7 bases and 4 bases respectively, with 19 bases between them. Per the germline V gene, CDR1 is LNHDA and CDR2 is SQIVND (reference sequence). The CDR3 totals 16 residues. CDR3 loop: CASMRGPNRINEKLFF. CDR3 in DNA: TGTGCCAGTATGAGGGGCCCTAATCGGATTAATGAAAAACTGTTTTTT.

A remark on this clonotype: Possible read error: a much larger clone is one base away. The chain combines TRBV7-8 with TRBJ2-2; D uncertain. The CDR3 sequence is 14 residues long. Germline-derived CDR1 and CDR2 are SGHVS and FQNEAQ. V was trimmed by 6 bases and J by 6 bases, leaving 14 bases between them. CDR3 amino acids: CASRPEGGAGELFF. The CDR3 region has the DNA TGTGCCAGCAGGCCGGAAGGCGGTGCCGGGGAGCTGTTTTTT.

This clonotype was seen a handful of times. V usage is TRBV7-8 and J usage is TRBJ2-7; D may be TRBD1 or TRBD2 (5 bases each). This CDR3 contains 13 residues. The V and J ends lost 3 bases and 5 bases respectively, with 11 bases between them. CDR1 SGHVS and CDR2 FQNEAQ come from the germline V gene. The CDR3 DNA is TGTGCCAGCAGCTTCGGGGCAGGTAACGAGCAGTACTTC. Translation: CASSFGAGNEQYF.

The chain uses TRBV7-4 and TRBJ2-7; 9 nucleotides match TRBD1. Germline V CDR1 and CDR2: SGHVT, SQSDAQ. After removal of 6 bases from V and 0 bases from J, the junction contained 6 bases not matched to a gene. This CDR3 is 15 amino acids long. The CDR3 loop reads CASSSDRGDSYEQYF. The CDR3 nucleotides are TGTGCCAGCAGTTCGGACAGGGGAGACTCCTACGAGCAGTACTTC.

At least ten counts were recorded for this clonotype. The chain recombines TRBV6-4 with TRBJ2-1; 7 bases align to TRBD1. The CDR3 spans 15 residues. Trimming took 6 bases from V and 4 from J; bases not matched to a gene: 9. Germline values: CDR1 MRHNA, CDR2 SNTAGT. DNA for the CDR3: TGTGCCAGCAGCGGCCGGGACAGACCTTACAATGAGCAGTTCTTC. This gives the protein CASSGRDRPYNEQFF.